A selection of T cell receptor beta chains follows, all from one sample in a study of blood T cell repertoires in COVID-19. The assay was immunoSEQ multiplex PCR, and TCRdb's table has in-frame clones only and misses some. The data show tens of thousands of clones, 76% seen once. The material sequenced was peripheral blood. The receptor source for this set is a man between 65 and 79 years old with active or convalescent COVID-19. The CDR3 runs from the conserved cysteine through the conserved F or W. Fields, in order: V gene, clone size, D gene, J gene, CDR3 DNA, CDR3 protein. A D gene is named only where the DNA matches it firmly. Clone size is not always given. Where it is, it says once, few, many or a class for expanded clones.

TRBV5-5	-	-	TRBJ2-6	TGTGCCAGCAGCTTGTGGACAGCCTCTGGGGCCAACGTCCTGACTTTC	CASSLWTASGANVLTF
TRBV2	-	-	TRBJ1-4	TGTGCCAGCACCCGGACGGGGGCAACTAATGAAAAACTGTTTTTT	CASTRTGATNEKLFF
TRBV6-2/TRBV6-3	-	-	TRBJ1-6	TGTGCCAGCAGTTATTCGATGTGGGGACAAAATAATTCACCCCTCCACTTT	CASSYSMWGQNNSPLHF
TRBV10-3	-	-	TRBJ2-3	TGTGCCATGGGCGCGGGGCGCCGGACAGATACGCAGTATTTT	CAMGAGRRTDTQYF
TRBV14	few	-	TRBJ2-7	TGTGCCAGCAGCCCCTACTTACTGCGGGAGCAGTACTTC	CASSPYLLREQYF
TRBV2	few	TRBD1	TRBJ1-2	TGTGCCAGCAGTCTTGACAGGGTCTATGGCTACACCTTC	CASSLDRVYGYTF
TRBV5-1	once	TRBD1	TRBJ1-2	TGCGCCAGCAGACTGGAGACAGGGTCGGCTGGCTACACCTTC	CASRLETGSAGYTF
TRBV3-1/TRBV3-2	-	-	TRBJ1-5	TGTGCCAGCAGCCAAGACCTGACTGGCAATCAGCCCCAGCATTTT	CASSQDLTGNQPQHF
TRBV27	-	-	TRBJ1-1	TGTGCCAGCGGTCGGGAGGGTTTTTACACTGAAGCTTTCTTT	CASGREGFYTEAFF
TRBV6-5	-	TRBD1	TRBJ1-5	TGTGCCAGCGAGGGGGCTATCAATCAGCCCCAGCATTTT	CASEGAINQPQHF
TRBV29-1	-	TRBD1	TRBJ1-1	TGCAGCGTTCGGACAGGGGTCACTGAAGCTTTCTTT	CSVRTGVTEAFF
TRBV5-1	once	TRBD1	TRBJ1-1	TGCGCCAGCAGTCCTGACAGGGTCGGCACTGAAGCTTTCTTT	CASSPDRVGTEAFF